These 29 T cell receptor beta chains share one sample of origin, sequenced in a study of CD8 T cells in Susac syndrome. When the RNA was reverse transcribed, random hexamers were used with an input of about 0.45 to 1 ug. Each CDR3 protein is one row after TCRdb ran MiXCR on the immunoSEQ multiplex PCR reads. This table has 70,000 to 100,000 distinct CDR3 sequences, approximately 96% appearing once. The sample consisted of CD8+ T cells from PBMCs. The receptors stem from a human donor with Susac syndrome.

The DNA of the CDR3 is TGTGCCAGCAGTTTTTCCCACCTCACTAGAAGCGGGACCTACGAGCAGTACGTC. The encoded protein is CASSFSHLTRSGTYEQYV. The chain is built from TRBV6-5 and TRBJ2-7, with 7 bases matching TRBD2. Trimming took 4 bases from V and 2 from J; bases not matched to a gene: 17. CDR3 size: 18 residues. CDR1 and CDR2 (germline): MNHEY, SVGAGI.

The chain has TRBV6-5 and TRBJ2-1; 13 positions match TRBD2. This CDR3 comprises 18 residues. The V gene's germline CDR1 is MNHEY and CDR2 SVGAGI. V was clipped by 4 bases and J by 2 bases; unmatched bases: 8. The DNA of the CDR3 is TGTGCCAGCAGTTTAATGGCCGGGACTAGCGGGACCTACAATGAGCAGTTCTTC. Its protein product is CASSLMAGTSGTYNEQFF.

The chain links TRBV12-3 or TRBV12-4 to TRBJ2-2, with 11 bases fitting TRBD1. CDR3 length: 16 amino acids. V shed 5 bases and J 0 bases; nucleotides not matched to a gene: 2. CDR3 coding DNA: TGTGCCAGCAGTGTGGACAGGGGGCCGAACACCGGGGAGCTGTTTTTT. Protein product: CASSVDRGPNTGELFF.

J is TRBJ2-1 and V is TRBV5-1, with 13 bases fitting TRBD2. The ends lost 3 bases at V and 8 bases at J; junction bases unmatched: 5. Per the germline V gene, CDR1 is SGHRS and CDR2 is YFSETQ. This CDR3 contains 15 residues. CDR3 residues: CASSSGTSGMDEQFF. The DNA for the CDR3 is TGCGCCAGCAGCTCCGGGACTAGCGGGATGGATGAGCAGTTCTTC. Complete variable domain (other parts from reference TRBV5-1 and TRBJ2-1): KAGVTQTPRYLIKTRGQQVTLSCSPISGHRSVSWYQQTPGQGLQFLFEYFSETQRNKGNFPGRFSGRQFSNSRSEMNVSTLELGDSALYLCASSSGTSGMDEQFFGPGTRLTVL.

The rearrangement links TRBV20-1 to TRBJ1-2; D remains ambiguous. The length of the CDR3 is 14 residues. V was shortened by 6 bases and J by 2 bases, with 16 bases between the two germline ends. CDR1 and CDR2 from the germline V gene are DFQATT and SNEGSKA (reference sequence). The CDR3, as DNA: TGCAGTGCCCCCCGTCCCTTGGGGAACTATGGCTACACCTTC. Translated, it gives CSAPRPLGNYGYTF.

The J gene is TRBJ2-3, the V gene TRBV5-6; D unresolved. V was trimmed by 2 bases and J by 0 bases, leaving 16 bases between them. The CDR3 sequence is 17 residues long. Per the germline V gene, CDR1 is SGHDT and CDR2 is YYEEEE. CDR3 sequence reads: CASSLPLGGSSTDTQYF. The CDR3 region has the DNA TGTGCCAGCAGCTTACCCCTAGGCGGTTCTAGCACAGATACGCAGTATTTT.

The J gene is TRBJ2-7, the V gene TRBV12-5; D unclear. The germline V gene encodes CDR1 LGHNT and CDR2 FRNRAP. Trimming took 6 bases from V and 3 from J, leaving 6 bases between them. The CDR3 is 11 residues long. In DNA form, the CDR3 reads TGTGCTAGTGGCAGAAACTACGAGCAGTACTTC. Protein sequence: CASGRNYEQYF.

This chain links TRBV28 with TRBJ2-7; D not resolved. CDR3 size: 14 residues. Germline loops: CDR1 MDHEN, CDR2 SYDVKM. The V end lost 3 bases, the J end lost 4 bases, and 13 bases lay between the germline ends. The CDR3 region has the DNA TGTGCCAGCAGTTTTCGCGGAATCGAATACGAGCAGTACTTC. It translates to CASSFRGIEYEQYF.

The chain is built from TRBV14 and TRBJ2-4; D is ambiguous. Germline CDR1 is SGHDN and CDR2 is FVKESK. V was cut by 5 bases and J by 3 bases, with 11 bases left in between. The CDR3 sequence is 14 residues long. The CDR3 reads CASSEKGYKNIQYF. The CDR3 nucleotides read TGTGCCAGCAGCGAAAAGGGTTACAAAAACATTCAGTACTTC. Full variable domain (outside the CDR3, taken from reference TRBV14 and TRBJ2-4): EAGVTQFPSHSVIEKGQTVTLRCDPISGHDNLYWYRRVMGKEIKFLLHFVKESKQDESGMPNNRFLAERTGGTYSTLKVQPAELEDSGVYFCASSEKGYKNIQYFGAGTRLSVL.

This clonotype was counted once. V and J are TRBV25-1 and TRBJ1-1; a weak D match, TRBD1 (6 bases). The CDR3 totals 12 residues. Germline CDR1 reads MGHDK; CDR2 reads SYGVNS. V lost 5 bases to trimming and J lost 6 bases, with 10 bases between them. The CDR3 region has the DNA TGTGCCAGCAGTCACAGGGATTCTGAAGCTTTCTTT. Protein product: CASSHRDSEAFF.

This sequence joins TRBV11-1 and TRBJ1-1, with unresolved D. V shed 5 bases and J shed 2 bases, with 9 bases lying between them. CDR3 length: 13 amino acids. The germline V gene encodes CDR1 SGHAT and CDR2 FQDESV (reference sequence). The CDR3 region is CASSTRGNTEAFF. The CDR3 DNA reads as TGTGCCAGCAGCACGAGAGGTAACACTGAAGCTTTCTTT.

The chain has TRBV12-3 or TRBV12-4 and TRBJ2-1, with D unresolved. This CDR3 spans 13 amino acids. Trimming took 3 bases from V and 8 from J, leaving 11 bases between them. CDR3 amino acids: CASSFVENHEQFF. The CDR3 DNA reads as TGTGCCAGCAGTTTCGTGGAGAATCATGAGCAGTTCTTC.

The rearrangement joins TRBV7-8 to TRBJ1-1; tentatively, D is TRBD1 (6 bases). Trimming cost V 4 bases and J 4 bases, with 16 bases left between them. The CDR3 sequence is 15 residues long. Germline CDR1 is SGHVS and CDR2 is FQNEAQ. The CDR3 DNA reads as TGTGCCAGCAGCTACATCGTCACAGGGACCACTGAAGCTTTCTTT. Encoded protein: CASSYIVTGTTEAFF.

This sequence joins TRBV3-1 and TRBJ2-7; 16 bases map to TRBD2. Germline trimming cut 5 bases from V and 2 bases from J; bases unmatched to any gene: 0. The CDR3 is 15 amino acids. CDR1 is LGHDT, CDR2 YNNKEL, per germline (reference sequence). CDR3 nucleotides: TGTGCCAGCAGCGGGACTAGCGGGGGGGCCTACGAGCAGTACGTC. Its protein is CASSGTSGGAYEQYV.

The chain employs TRBV18 and TRBJ2-1; D ambiguous. The CDR3 runs 11 residues. Germline-derived CDR1 and CDR2 are KGHSH and LQKENI. V lost 1 base and J 6 bases, leaving 1 base between the germline ends. DNA for the CDR3: TGTGCCAGCTCACCACTCAATGAGCAGTTCTTC. It encodes CASSPLNEQFF.

V is TRBV3-1 and J is TRBJ2-3; D gene ambiguous. Germline V gene data show CDR1 as LGHDT and CDR2 as YNNKEL (reference sequence). The CDR3 has 12 residues. V lost 3 bases, J lost 6 bases, and 7 bases lay in between. CDR3 in DNA: TGTGCCAGCAGCCAGGAAGACGATACGCAGTATTTT. Translation gives CASSQEDDTQYF.

The rearrangement joins TRBV4-2 to TRBJ2-5, with 9 bases aligning to TRBD2. Trimming took 1 base from V and 0 from J; bases not matched to a gene: 3. This CDR3 has 16 amino acids. Germline V gene data show CDR1 as LGHNA and CDR2 as YNFKEQ. CDR3: CASSQGLAGNQETQYF. The CDR3 nucleotides are TGTGCCAGCAGCCAAGGCCTAGCGGGAAACCAAGAGACCCAGTACTTC.

The chain combines TRBV27 with TRBJ2-7, with 11 positions matching TRBD1. V gave up 3 bases and J gave up 7 bases; unmatched junction bases: 8. The CDR3 consists of 15 residues. The germline CDR1 and CDR2 sequences are MNHEY and SMNVEV (reference sequence). The CDR3 DNA sequence: TGTGCCAGCAGTTTCATAATGGACAGGGGGCGTGAGCAGTACTTC. Encoded protein: CASSFIMDRGREQYF.

This rearrangement joins TRBV25-1 to TRBJ2-7; 7 nucleotides line up with TRBD2. The V and J ends lost 10 bases and 2 bases, in that order; junction bases with no gene match: 8. This CDR3 comprises 13 residues. Germline V lookup: CDR1 MGHDK, CDR2 SYGVNS. CDR3 in DNA: TGTGCCACCTCGGGCGGGACTACCTACGAGCAGTACTTC. It yields the protein CATSGGTTYEQYF.

This chain connects TRBV7-2 to TRBJ2-7, with D possibly TRBD1 on 5 matching bases. CDR3 size: 13 residues. Germline V gene sequence: CDR1 SGHTA, CDR2 FQGNSA. V was clipped by 6 bases and J by 2 bases, with 11 bases between them. The chain's CDR3 is CASRQRGTYEQYF. The CDR3 DNA follows: TGTGCCAGCAGGCAAAGGGGCACCTACGAGCAGTACTTC.

Concerning this clonotype: A junction end diverges from the germline sequence, so it may reflect a read error. The V and J genes are TRBV15 and TRBJ2-4; D unresolved. The length of the CDR3 is 16 residues. CDR1 and CDR2 (germline): LNHNV, YYDKDF (reference sequence). For the CDR3, the DNA is TGTGCCGCCAGCATTAACAAGGACCTCATTGAGGACGCGAGTTGCTTC. Translated: CAASINKDLIEDASCF.

The V call is TRBV5-1, the J call TRBJ2-2, with D possibly being TRBD2 (5 bases). The germline V and J ends were trimmed by 4 bases and 8 bases, with 15 bases remaining between them. CDR1 and CDR2 from the germline V gene are SGHRS and YFSETQ. This CDR3 contains 14 residues. The CDR3 bases are TGCGCCAGCAGCGTCGACCAGTCGGGGGGGGAGCTGTTTTTT. Its protein product is CASSVDQSGGELFF. Looking up the rest from reference TRBV5-1 and TRBJ2-2 gives the full variable domain: KAGVTQTPRYLIKTRGQQVTLSCSPISGHRSVSWYQQTPGQGLQFLFEYFSETQRNKGNFPGRFSGRQFSNSRSEMNVSTLELGDSALYLCASSVDQSGGELFFGEGSRLTVL.

V gene TRBV29-1 combines with J gene TRBJ2-2; D might be TRBD2 (5 bases). CDR3 length: 13 amino acids. Trimming shortened V by 6 bases and J by 1 base, and 9 bases separated the two germline ends. Looked up from germline, CDR1 is SQVTM and CDR2 is ANQGSEA. CDR3 sequence reads: CSVRAVNTGELFF. The CDR3 coding sequence is TGCAGCGTGCGGGCCGTGAACACCGGGGAGCTGTTTTTT.

The chain is built from TRBV4-2 and TRBJ1-6; tentative D call: TRBD1 (6 bases). This CDR3 has 15 amino acids. Per germline, CDR1 LGHNA and CDR2 YNFKEQ. V lost 3 bases to trimming and J lost 9 bases, with 15 bases between them. In DNA, the CDR3 is TGTGCCAGCAGCCACCCTAGACAAGGGGGTTCACCCCTCCACTTT. Residues: CASSHPRQGGSPLHF.

The chain carries TRBV4-2 and TRBJ2-1; D is ambiguous. Trimming took off 2 bases at V and 4 bases at J, with 3 bases between the two ends. This CDR3 has 12 amino acids. Germline V gene data show CDR1 as LGHNA and CDR2 as YNFKEQ. The CDR3 spells CASSQWYNEQFF. CDR3 bases: TGTGCCAGCAGCCAATGGTACAATGAGCAGTTCTTC.

This clonotype came up once. V usage is TRBV20-1 and J usage is TRBJ1-2; 8 bases match TRBD1. V dropped 0 bases and J dropped 5; count of bases not matched to a gene: 8. The germline V gene has CDR1 DFQATT and CDR2 SNEGSKA (reference sequence). This CDR3 comprises 15 residues. The CDR3 reads CSARDELTGDYGYTF. CDR3 DNA: TGCAGTGCTAGAGATGAGCTGACAGGGGATTATGGCTACACCTTC.

This chain links TRBV5-6 with TRBJ2-2, with D possibly being TRBD1 (6 bases). The germline V gene has CDR1 SGHDT and CDR2 YYEEEE. Trimming left V 0 bases short and J 4 bases short, with 13 bases between. The CDR3 covers 16 residues. This CDR3 reads CASSLEGVAGTGELFF. For the CDR3, the DNA is TGTGCCAGCAGCTTGGAGGGGGTGGCGGGCACCGGGGAGCTGTTTTTT.

V is TRBV4-1 and J is TRBJ1-5; weak D call: TRBD1 (5 bases). CDR3 size: 16 residues. Germline V lookup: CDR1 MGHRA, CDR2 YSYEKL. With 2 bases removed from V and 6 bases from J, the gap between germline ends came to 17 bases. This chain's CDR3 is CASSQRQMGGSQPQHF. CDR3 nucleotides: TGCGCCAGCAGCCAACGGCAGATGGGGGGTTCTCAGCCCCAGCATTTT.

The chain has TRBV24-1 and TRBJ2-2, with unresolved D. CDR3 length: 15 amino acids. Trimming cost V 4 bases and J 4 bases, with 12 bases left between them. Germline V gene data show CDR1 as KGHDR and CDR2 as SFDVKD. CDR3 DNA sequence: TGTGCCACCAGTGAAAGACACCCGCCCACCGGGGAGCTGTTTTTT. The encoded protein is CATSERHPPTGELFF.